This T cell receptor (beta chain) was found in a study listed by TCRdb under 2016. Libraries were constructed by RT-PCR. Sequencing took place on an Illumina MiSeq. TCRdb reanalyzed the raw reads on its own, using fastp at Q25 for trimming and MiXCR for clone calling, and kept in-frame beta chains. Duplicate CDR3 protein sequences are folded into a single record with the most common DNA and genes. The sample table records hundreds of thousands of distinct CDR3 sequences; over 12% of these occur just once. 3.6% of the sample belongs to the ten largest clones. Details on this clonotype: The target of this receptor is not known. The record has no base qualities; no much larger clone is one base away.

Deletion took 4 bases off V and 6 bases off J, with a span of 17 bases between the germline ends. The germline V gene (reference sequence) specifies SGHNT as CDR1 and YYREEE as CDR2. Spanning cysteine to phenylalanine, the CDR3 consists of 15 amino acids. The kept DNA is CDR3 alone, 45 bases in frame from the first base. The receptor's source is a female donor in good health, serving as a healthy control. Material for sequencing was memory CD4+ T cells from blood. This receptor chain uses TRBV5-4 and TRBJ2-1, with no confidently assigned D gene. The sequenced DNA: TGTGCCAGCAGCCCCGACTCCTTATCGGGCAATGAGCAGTTCTTC. This translates into CASSPDSLSGNEQFF.